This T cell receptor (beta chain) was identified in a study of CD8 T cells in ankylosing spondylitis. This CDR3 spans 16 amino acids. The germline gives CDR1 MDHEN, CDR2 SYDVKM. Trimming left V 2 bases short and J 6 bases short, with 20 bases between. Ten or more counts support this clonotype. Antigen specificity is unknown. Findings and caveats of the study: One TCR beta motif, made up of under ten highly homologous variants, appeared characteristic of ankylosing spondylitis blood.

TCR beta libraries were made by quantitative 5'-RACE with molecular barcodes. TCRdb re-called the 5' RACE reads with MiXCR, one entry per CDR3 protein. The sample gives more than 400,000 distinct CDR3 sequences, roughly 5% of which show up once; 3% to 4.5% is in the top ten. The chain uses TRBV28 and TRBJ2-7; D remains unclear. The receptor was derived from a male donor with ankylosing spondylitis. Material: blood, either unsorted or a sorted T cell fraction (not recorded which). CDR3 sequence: CASSLLTGGVSSEQYF. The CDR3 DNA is TGTGCCAGCAGTTTACTGACCGGCGGAGTTTCTTCCGAGCAGTACTTC.